The 14 T cell receptor beta chains below all came from one sample that was sequenced in a study of CD8 T cells in Susac syndrome (dated by TCRdb to about 2019). Receptor amplification or capture employed the immunoSEQ multiplex PCR assay. RNA was extracted with the RNeasy kit and roughly 0.45 to 1 ug was reverse transcribed using random hexamers. Through fastp at Q25 and MiXCR, TCRdb rebuilt clones from the public reads, retaining in-frame beta chains. For every CDR3 protein sequence, its rows merge into one entry that carries the most common genes and DNA. Counted in this sample were hundreds of thousands of distinct CDR3 sequences; around 83% of them appeared once. Approximately 0.11% of the sample lies in the top ten. The sample comprised CD8+ T cells from PBMCs. These receptor sequences come from a human donor with multiple sclerosis.

The genes are TRBV13 and TRBJ1-1, with 9 bases that match TRBD1. Germline V gives CDR1 PRHDT, CDR2 FYEKMQ (reference sequence). V lost 4 bases, J lost 3 bases, and 6 bases stayed unmatched. The CDR3 runs 15 residues. The DNA for the CDR3 is TGTGCCAGCAGCTCGAGACAGGGGGGCGACACTGAAGCTTTCTTT. It specifies CASSSRQGGDTEAFF.

For the CDR3, the DNA is TGTGCCAGCCTTTATCGGGACGCGAGCTCTGGGGCCAACGTCCTGACTTTC. Protein: CASLYRDASSGANVLTF. The V and J genes are TRBV7-3 and TRBJ2-6; D is possibly TRBD1 or TRBD2 (5 bases each). Germline lookup yields CDR1 SGHTA and CDR2 FQGTGA. CDR3 length: 17 amino acids. V lost 8 bases and J lost 0, with 17 bases in between.

V is TRBV9 and J is TRBJ2-5; 10 positions match TRBD2. J was trimmed by 0 bases and V by 1 base; bases with no gene match: 3. The germline V gene encodes CDR1 SGDLS and CDR2 YYNGEE. The CDR3 spans 16 residues. Here the CDR3 reads CASSVHSGRNQETQYF. As DNA, the CDR3 is TGTGCCAGCAGCGTACATAGCGGGAGGAACCAAGAGACCCAGTACTTC.

The gene calls are TRBV7-9 and TRBJ2-3, with D perhaps given as TRBD1 or TRBD2 (5 bases each). The V gene's germline CDR1 is SEHNR and CDR2 FQNEAQ (reference sequence). Trimming took 1 base from V and 2 from J, leaving 16 bases between them. The CDR3 spans 17 residues. CDR3 sequence: CASSLGDRDLNTDTQYF. As DNA, the CDR3 is TGTGCCAGCAGCTTAGGAGACCGGGACCTTAACACAGATACGCAGTATTTT.

V is TRBV27 and J is TRBJ2-5; TRBD2 matches at 7 bases. CDR1 is MNHEY and CDR2 is SMNVEV in the germline V gene (reference sequence). The CDR3 is 15 amino acids. Unmatched junction bases numbered 7, after V lost 4 bases and J lost 2 bases. The CDR3 DNA reads TGTGCCAGCAGTTCGCTAGCGGAGGTTCAAGAGACCCAGTACTTC. It codes for CASSSLAEVQETQYF.

V and J are TRBV6-1 and TRBJ1-2; no firm D call. The length of the CDR3 is 13 residues. Germline loops: CDR1 MNHNS, CDR2 SASEGT. V was cut by 5 bases and J by 8 bases, with 15 bases left in between. CDR3 bases: TGTGCCAGCAGTCCGTTTTCTCCAGAGGGCTACACCTTC. It encodes CASSPFSPEGYTF.

The chain combines TRBV12-1 with TRBJ1-2. TRBV12-1 is a pseudogene. CDR3 length: 16 residues. The CDR3 loop reads CASSFVLQRHTHGYTF. The CDR3 DNA is TGTGCCAGCAGCTTTGTGTTGCAACGGCATACTCATGGCTACACCTTC.

J is TRBJ2-1 and V is TRBV27; a possible D gene is TRBD2 (5 bases). Germline CDR1 and CDR2: MNHEY and SMNVEV (reference sequence). V lost 6 bases and J 0 bases, leaving 12 bases between the germline ends. The CDR3 runs 15 residues. The CDR3 sequence: CASSNIGSSYNEQFF. The CDR3 nucleotides are TGTGCCAGCAGCAACATTGGGAGCTCCTACAATGAGCAGTTCTTC.

This clonotype was observed a handful of times. The CDR3 reads CASSGGHYNEQFF. For the CDR3, the DNA is TGTGCCAGCAGCGGGGGGCACTACAATGAGCAGTTCTTC. J is TRBJ2-1 and V is TRBV7-6, with D perhaps matching TRBD1 or TRBD2 (6 bases each). The CDR3 runs to 13 residues. V dropped 5 bases and J dropped 3 bases, with 8 bases sitting between them. Per the germline V gene, CDR1 is SGHVS and CDR2 is FNYEAQ.

This chain joins TRBV5-1 and TRBJ2-7; D gene uncertain. Trimming removed 4 bases at V and 2 bases at J, with 16 bases between. This CDR3 has 15 amino acids. The germline V gene encodes CDR1 SGHRS and CDR2 YFSETQ. The DNA of the CDR3 is TGCGCCAGCAGCCCGGACCCCGACCCCACCTACGAGCAGTACTTC. It codes for CASSPDPDPTYEQYF. The full variable domain, rest sourced from reference TRBV5-1 and TRBJ2-7, is KAGVTQTPRYLIKTRGQQVTLSCSPISGHRSVSWYQQTPGQGLQFLFEYFSETQRNKGNFPGRFSGRQFSNSRSEMNVSTLELGDSALYLCASSPDPDPTYEQYFGPGTRLTVT.

The rearrangement links TRBV3-1 to TRBJ2-7; 7 nucleotides match TRBD2. CDR1 and CDR2 from the germline V gene are LGHDT and YNNKEL (reference sequence). This CDR3 has 16 amino acids. After removal of 0 bases from V and 2 bases from J, the junction contained 7 bases not matched to a gene. As DNA, the CDR3 is TGTGCCAGCAGCCAAGAGGGCGGAGGACTAGCCTACGAGCAGTACTTC. Protein product: CASSQEGGGLAYEQYF.

V gene TRBV7-3 combines with J gene TRBJ2-1, with D possibly TRBD2 on 6 matching bases. Trimming left V 4 bases short and J 0 bases short, with 10 bases between. CDR3 size: 15 residues. CDR1 is SGHTA, CDR2 FQGTGA, per germline. In nucleotides, the CDR3 is TGTGCCAGCAGCTCGCGGGATAGCTCCTACAATGAGCAGTTCTTC. This translates into CASSSRDSSYNEQFF.

This rearrangement joins TRBV6-5 to TRBJ2-2; 7 nucleotides match TRBD1. The V segment lost 5 bases and the J segment 5 bases; nucleotides outside the gene matches: 8. CDR1 is MNHEY, CDR2 SVGAGI, per germline. The CDR3 covers 15 residues. CDR3 in DNA: TGTGCCAGCAGTAGACGACAGGGACGAACCGGGGAGCTGTTTTTT. Its translation: CASSRRQGRTGELFF.

This chain links TRBV27 with TRBJ1-6; 7 bases map to TRBD1. V was pared by 5 bases and J by 2 bases, with 3 bases of the junction left unmatched. The CDR3 runs 15 residues. Per the germline V gene, CDR1 is MNHEY and CDR2 is SMNVEV (reference sequence). The CDR3 sequence is CASSRQGPYNSPLHF. CDR3 coding DNA: TGTGCCAGCAGTCGACAGGGACCCTATAATTCACCCCTCCACTTT.